This T cell receptor (beta chain) was retrieved from a study of blood T cell repertoires in COVID-19. The overall study: Acute-phase and convalescent COVID-19 samples originated in the United States, Italy and Spain. PBMCs, B-cell-depleted T cells, or T cells provided the cDNA or gDNA that made up the material.

As handled by the study authors: Amplification of reference gene primers provided the estimated nucleated cell counts. The assay was immunoSEQ multiplex PCR, and TCRdb's table has in-frame clones only and misses some. The D gene and trimming were derived from the DNA, and the V and J assignments and clone size from that table. Of roughly 38,000 clones in the sample, around 81% were seen once. This CDR3 is 13 amino acids long. The V segment lost 5 bases and the J segment 7 bases; nucleotides outside the gene matches: 8. Germline V gene data show CDR1 as SGHAT and CDR2 as FQDESV (reference sequence). The chain recombines TRBV11-1 with TRBJ2-7, with TRBD1 matching over 7 bases. Material: peripheral blood. This sequence was found in a man aged 50 to 60 with active COVID-19. The CDR3 DNA follows: TGTGCCAGCAGCCTAGACAGGGCACGGGAGCAGTACTTC. Protein sequence: CASSLDRAREQYF.